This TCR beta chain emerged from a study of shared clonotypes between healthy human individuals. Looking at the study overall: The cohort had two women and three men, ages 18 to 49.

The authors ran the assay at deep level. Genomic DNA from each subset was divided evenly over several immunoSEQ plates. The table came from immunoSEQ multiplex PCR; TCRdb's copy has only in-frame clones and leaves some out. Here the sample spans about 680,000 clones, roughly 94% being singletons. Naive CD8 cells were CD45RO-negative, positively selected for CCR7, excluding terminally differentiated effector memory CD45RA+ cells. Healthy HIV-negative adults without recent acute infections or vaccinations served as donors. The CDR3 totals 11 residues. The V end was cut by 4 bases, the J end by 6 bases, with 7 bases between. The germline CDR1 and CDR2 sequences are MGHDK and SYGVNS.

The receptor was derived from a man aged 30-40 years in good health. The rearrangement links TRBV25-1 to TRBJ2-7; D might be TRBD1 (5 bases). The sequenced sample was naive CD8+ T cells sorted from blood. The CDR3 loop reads CASSAGFEQYF. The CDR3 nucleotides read TGTGCCAGCAGTGCAGGGTTCGAGCAGTACTTC.